This T cell receptor (beta chain) was observed in a study of OX40 agonist ivuxolimab in advanced cancers. Study-wide results and limits: Clonal expansion was seen in CD4+ and CD8+ blood T cells by week 6 at 0.1 to 3.0 mg/kg.

Trimming removed 5 bases from V and 2 bases from J, with 15 bases in between. The CDR3 is 15 residues long. Germline-derived CDR1 and CDR2 are SNHLY and FYNNEI. Here immunoSEQ multiplex PCR was the method, and the copy in TCRdb shows in-frame clones only, minus some. The repertoire has 50,000 to 65,000 clones, roughly 90% of them found once; the top ten carry approximately 4.7%. Concerning this clone: Its antigen is undetermined.

This sequence was found in an adult with an advanced solid tumor such as melanoma, head and neck, liver or kidney cancer. The chain has TRBV2 and TRBJ1-2; perhaps TRBD1 as D (5 bases). Specimen: CD4+ or CD8+ T cells sorted from blood, collected in a trial of the OX40 agonist ivuxolimab. The CDR3 loop reads CASSPMGGGNYGYTF. The CDR3 nucleotides are TGTGCCAGCAGTCCAATGGGGGGAGGGAACTATGGCTACACCTTC. Based on the CDR3 plus reference TRBV2 and TRBJ1-2, the full variable domain is EPEVTQTPSHQVTQMGQEVILRCVPISNHLYFYWYRQILGQKVEFLVSFYNNEISEKSEIFDDQFSVERPDGSNFTLKIRSTKLEDSAMYFCASSPMGGGNYGYTFGSGTRLTVV.